Listed below are T cell receptor beta chains from one sample, sequenced in a study of blood T cell repertoires in COVID-19. Clones were sequenced by immunoSEQ multiplex PCR, and TCRdb holds only the in-frame ones, with some missing. The sample lists around 190,000 clones; about 88% were seen once. Input material: peripheral blood. Every receptor here comes from a man aged 45-65 years with COVID-19, enrolled during active disease. The CDR3 runs from the conserved cysteine through the conserved F or W. D genes are given only for firm matches. A row's size may be missing; if present it is once, few, many or a size class.

CASSPRLAGGNEQFF	TGTGCCAGCAGTCCAAGACTAGCGGGAGGCAATGAGCAGTTCTTC	TRBJ2-1	-	TRBV7-9	TRBD2
CASKLAGAYEQYF	TGTGCCAGCAAACTAGCGGGAGCCTACGAGCAGTACTTC	TRBJ2-7	-	TRBV12-3/TRBV12-4	TRBD2
CASSVVPSGGGNEQFF	TGTGCCAGCAGCGTAGTTCCTAGCGGAGGAGGGAATGAGCAGTTCTTC	TRBJ2-1	-	TRBV9	TRBD2
CASSQELLAGGSTDTQYF	TGTGCCAGCAGCCAAGAATTACTAGCGGGAGGGAGCACAGATACGCAGTATTTT	TRBJ2-3	-	TRBV3-1/TRBV3-2	TRBD2
CASSKDRTVYSYYGYTF	TGTGCCAGCAGCAAAGATAGGACAGTGTACTCTTACTATGGCTACACCTTC	TRBJ1-2	-	TRBV21-1	-
CASSQGGGADTQYF	TGTGCCAGCAGCCAAGGTGGCGGTGCGGATACGCAGTATTTT	TRBJ2-3	-	TRBV4-2	-
CASSPSGLGTDTQYF	TGTGCCAGCAGCCCCTCCGGACTGGGAACAGATACGCAGTATTTT	TRBJ2-3	-	TRBV9	-
CASSSGTGGRETQYF	TGTGCCAGCAGCTCAGGGACAGGGGGCCGGGAGACCCAGTACTTC	TRBJ2-5	-	TRBV11-2	TRBD1
CASSVPGGQETQYF	TGTGCCAGCAGTGTACCCGGGGGACAAGAGACCCAGTACTTC	TRBJ2-5	-	TRBV25-1	-
CASSTSPGGDTEAFF	TGTGCCAGCAGCACAAGCCCGGGAGGGGACACTGAAGCTTTCTTT	TRBJ1-1	-	TRBV11-2	-
CASSVRTGTVSYEQYF	TGTGCCAGCAGCGTTAGGACAGGGACCGTCTCCTACGAGCAGTACTTC	TRBJ2-7	once	TRBV6-2/TRBV6-3	TRBD1
CASSAPTGSWGYTF	TGTGCCAGCAGCGCCCCGACAGGGTCATGGGGCTACACCTTC	TRBJ1-2	once	TRBV7-2	TRBD1
CASSLQVFTNYGYTF	TGTGCCAGTAGTCTCCAGGTTTTTACTAACTATGGCTACACCTTC	TRBJ1-2	few	TRBV19	-
CASSSGSEVKNIQYF	TGTGCCAGCAGTAGTGGTAGCGAAGTCAAAAACATTCAGTACTTC	TRBJ2-4	-	TRBV7-8	-
CASSEIGGTGPSGQPQHF	TGTGCCAGCAGTGAAATCGGAGGGACAGGTCCATCGGGTCAGCCCCAGCATTTT	TRBJ1-5	-	TRBV6-1	TRBD1
CASSQGSYNSPLHF	TGTGCCAGCAGCCAGGGAAGCTATAATTCACCCCTCCACTTT	TRBJ1-6	-	TRBV11-1	-
CASSLDRRGTEAFF	TGTGCCAGCAGCTTGGACCGACGGGGGACTGAAGCTTTCTTT	TRBJ1-1	-	TRBV7-2	-
CASKTGPGAGNNEQFF	TGTGCCAGCAAAACGGGGCCGGGAGCGGGGAACAATGAGCAGTTCTTC	TRBJ2-1	-	TRBV27	TRBD2
CASSRRDSSYNEQFF	TGTGCCAGCAGCCGCCGGGACTCCTCATACAATGAGCAGTTCTTC	TRBJ2-1	many	TRBV5-4	-
CSASRRGDQPQHF	TGCAGTGCTAGTCGCAGGGGGGATCAGCCCCAGCATTTT	TRBJ1-5	-	TRBV20-1	TRBD1
CASSERDTNTGELFF	TGTGCCAGCAGCGAAAGGGACACGAACACCGGGGAGCTGTTTTTT	TRBJ2-2	many	TRBV7-3	-
CASRSSGSTEQFF	TGTGCCAGCAGGTCTAGCGGGAGCACTGAGCAGTTCTTC	TRBJ2-1	-	TRBV7-3	TRBD2
CASSGPGGAFGQPQHF	TGTGCCAGCTCAGGTCCGGGAGGGGCTTTCGGTCAGCCCCAGCATTTT	TRBJ1-5	-	TRBV18	-
CASSYGRGADQETQYF	TGTGCCAGCAGTTACGGCAGGGGTGCGGATCAAGAGACCCAGTACTTC	TRBJ2-5	-	TRBV6-5	-
CATSRGSGARDTQYF	TGTGCCACCAGCAGAGGCTCGGGAGCTAGGGATACGCAGTATTTT	TRBJ2-3	once	TRBV15	-
CATSRDSKGLYTDTQYF	TGTGCCACCAGCAGAGACTCGAAGGGACTCTACACAGATACGCAGTATTTT	TRBJ2-3	-	TRBV15	-
CASSPSATGGLSEAFF	TGTGCCAGCTCACCAAGTGCGACAGGGGGCCTTTCTGAAGCTTTCTTT	TRBJ1-1	-	TRBV18	TRBD1
CASSSLLGGGAENEQFF	TGTGCCAGCAGCTCCCTACTGGGCGGGGGGGCGGAAAATGAGCAGTTCTTC	TRBJ2-1	-	TRBV7-2	TRBD2
CASSLATGLIYGYTF	TGTGCCAGCAGCTTGGCCACAGGGCTAATCTATGGCTACACCTTC	TRBJ1-2	-	TRBV5-4	-
CASSMGGDFETQYF	TGTGCCAGTAGTATGGGCGGGGATTTTGAGACCCAGTACTTC	TRBJ2-5	-	TRBV19	-
CASSYDGQLSNQPQHF	TGTGCCAGCAGTTATGACGGACAGCTGAGCAATCAGCCCCAGCATTTT	TRBJ1-5	many	TRBV6-2/TRBV6-3	-
CASSIDRYYEQFF	TGTGCCAGTAGTATAGATCGTTATTATGAGCAGTTCTTC	TRBJ2-1	few	TRBV19	-
CASPLAGGETQYF	TGTGCCAGCCCTCTTGCGGGAGGAGAGACCCAGTACTTC	TRBJ2-5	-	TRBV21-1	-
CAWSAGGLQPQHF	TGTGCCTGGAGTGCAGGGGGACTTCAGCCCCAGCATTTT	TRBJ1-5	-	TRBV30	TRBD1
CAISDPEFNEQFF	TGTGCCATCAGTGATCCTGAGTTCAATGAGCAGTTCTTC	TRBJ2-1	-	TRBV10-3	-
CASSQAPSTGGYSQYF	TGTGCCAGCAGCCAAGCCCCCTCGACAGGGGGCTACTCGCAGTACTTC	TRBJ2-7	-	TRBV3-1/TRBV3-2	TRBD1
CASSKGGLTSGTLGTQYF	TGTGCCAGTAGTAAGGGAGGTCTGACTAGCGGCACATTAGGTACGCAGTATTTT	TRBJ2-3	-	TRBV19	TRBD2
CASSYSTGGYGYTF	TGTGCCAGCAGTTACTCGACAGGGGGCTATGGCTACACCTTC	TRBJ1-2	-	TRBV6-5	TRBD1
CASSIIARTGPEQYF	TGTGCCAGCAGCATCATTGCTAGGACAGGGCCCGAGCAGTACTTC	TRBJ2-7	few	TRBV5-6	TRBD1
CASSLANRDHEQYF	TGTGCCAGCAGCTTGGCGAACAGGGACCACGAGCAGTACTTC	TRBJ2-7	-	TRBV5-5	-
CSASRSSFYNEQFF	TGCAGTGCTAGTCGGTCTAGCTTCTACAATGAGCAGTTCTTC	TRBJ2-1	-	TRBV20-1	-
CASSNNCRRGSSYEQYF	TGTGCCAGCAGCAACAATTGCCGGCGGGGCAGCTCCTACGAGCAGTACTTC	TRBJ2-7	-	TRBV21-1	-
CASSTGTSGGSTDTQYF	TGTGCCAGCAGCACCGGGACTAGCGGGGGGTCCACAGATACGCAGTATTTT	TRBJ2-3	-	TRBV5-8	TRBD2
CASSDQTPGVQYF	TGTGCCAGCAGTGACCAAACCCCCGGGGTGCAGTACTTC	TRBJ2-7	-	TRBV2	-
CASGRQGSTETQYF	TGTGCTAGTGGCCGACAGGGTTCAACAGAGACCCAGTACTTC	TRBJ2-5	-	TRBV12-5	TRBD1
CASSSTGGLGYTF	TGTGCCAGCAGTTCCACAGGGGGCCTGGGCTACACCTTC	TRBJ1-2	-	TRBV12-3/TRBV12-4	TRBD1
CASSLDTSTYEQYF	TGCGCCAGCAGCTTGGATACGAGTACCTACGAGCAGTACTTC	TRBJ2-7	-	TRBV5-1	-
CASSLPRSTNEKLFF	TGTGCCAGCAGCTTACCCAGATCAACTAATGAAAAACTGTTTTTT	TRBJ1-4	-	TRBV7-9	-
CASTPGAGGGEQFF	TGTGCCAGCACCCCCGGGGCGGGAGGCGGGGAGCAGTTCTTC	TRBJ2-1	-	TRBV6-2/TRBV6-3	TRBD2
CASYIYKGGNYGYTF	TGTGCCAGCTACATCTACAAGGGGGGGAACTATGGCTACACCTTC	TRBJ1-2	-	TRBV28	-
CASSNRAGGSYEQYF	TGTGCCAGCAGCAATCGGGCAGGGGGATCCTACGAGCAGTACTTC	TRBJ2-7	-	TRBV27	TRBD1
CASSLQGGVAEAFF	TGTGCCAGCAGCCTACAGGGGGGTGTAGCTGAAGCTTTCTTT	TRBJ1-1	few	TRBV7-9	TRBD1
CATGPGGNQPQHF	TGTGCCACCGGGCCGGGGGGCAATCAGCCCCAGCATTTT	TRBJ1-5	-	TRBV6-5	-
CASSFNRQFQETQYF	TGTGCCAGCAGTTTCAATCGACAGTTCCAAGAGACCCAGTACTTC	TRBJ2-5	-	TRBV27	-
CASSSGTGDMNTEAFF	TGTGCCAGCAGCTCCGGGACAGGGGACATGAACACTGAAGCTTTCTTT	TRBJ1-1	-	TRBV5-6	TRBD1
CAWSAGRGHEQYF	TGTGCCTGGAGCGCCGGTAGGGGCCACGAGCAGTACTTC	TRBJ2-7	-	TRBV30	-
CASSTGRVSNSPLHF	TGTGCCAGCAGCACAGGGAGAGTGAGTAATTCACCCCTCCACTTT	TRBJ1-6	-	TRBV27	-